This T cell receptor (beta chain) is drawn from a study of blood T cell repertoires in COVID-19. This clone came up once. Per the study methods: Amplification of reference gene primers provided the estimated nucleated cell counts. Clones were sequenced by immunoSEQ multiplex PCR, and TCRdb holds only the in-frame ones, with some missing. V and J calls and clone size follow that table, whereas D and trimming were derived from the DNA. The sample carries roughly 250,000 clones, around 89% recorded once. The CDR3 is 11 residues long. Between the trimmed V and J ends, which lost 6 bases and 4 bases, there was a span of 6 bases. CDR1 and CDR2 from the germline V gene are LGHDT and YNNKEL (reference sequence).

The chain uses TRBV3-1 (or the pseudogene TRBV3-2) and TRBJ1-1; no definite D call. The sequenced material came from peripheral blood. This receptor was identified in a man aged 25 to 40 with acute or convalescent COVID-19. The CDR3 is CASRSSTEAFF. The CDR3 DNA is TGTGCCAGCAGGTCCAGCACTGAAGCTTTCTTT.